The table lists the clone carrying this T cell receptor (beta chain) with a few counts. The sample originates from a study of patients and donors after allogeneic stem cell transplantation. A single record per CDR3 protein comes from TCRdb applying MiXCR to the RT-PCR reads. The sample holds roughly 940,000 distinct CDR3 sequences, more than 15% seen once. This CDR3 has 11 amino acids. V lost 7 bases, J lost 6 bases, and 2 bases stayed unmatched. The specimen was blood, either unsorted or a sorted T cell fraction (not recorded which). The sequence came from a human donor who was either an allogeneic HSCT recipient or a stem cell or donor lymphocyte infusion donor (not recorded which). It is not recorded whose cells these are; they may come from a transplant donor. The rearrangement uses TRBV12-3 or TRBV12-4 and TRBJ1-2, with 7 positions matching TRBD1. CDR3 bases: TGTGCCAGCACAGGGGGTGATGGCTACACCTTC. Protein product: CASTGGDGYTF.